Following are 9 T cell receptor beta chains from one sample sequenced in a study of vaccination and CD4 T cells after COVID-19. Treatment indicated: approximately nine-day PBMC culture with coronavirus spike peptide pools or control peptides (ViraFEST assay). Their target antigens are unknown. The Oncomine TCR Beta short-read assay was applied to DNA of cultured CD4+ T cells. TCRdb reanalysed the PCR reads using MiXCR and keeps one entry per CDR3 protein. The sample consists of thousands of distinct CDR3 sequences, about 70% of them appearing once. Sequenced here: cultured CD4+ T cells from blood, sampled after SARS-CoV-2 vaccination. Receptors originate from a human donor with COVID-19.

The chain carries TRBV7-2 and TRBJ1-6; 8 bases map to TRBD1. The germline CDR1 and CDR2 sequences are SGHTA and FQGNSA. The CDR3 runs 15 residues. J was trimmed by 10 bases and V by 2 bases; bases with no gene match: 7. The CDR3 DNA sequence: TGTGCCAGCAGCTTACAACAGGGGGTGGTCTCACCCCTCCACTTT. Protein product: CASSLQQGVVSPLHF.

This chain uses TRBV20-1 with TRBJ1-1, with TRBD1 as a possible D gene (6 bases). Trimming shortened V by 0 bases and J by 4 bases, and 15 bases separated the two germline ends. The CDR3 has 15 amino acids. The germline gives CDR1 DFQATT, CDR2 SNEGSKA (reference sequence). In DNA form, the CDR3 reads TGCAGTGCTAGAGATGGGGGCGGCGAGGTCACTGAAGCTTTCTTT. Protein product: CSARDGGGEVTEAFF.

The chain has TRBV7-2 and TRBJ2-5; D unresolved. Trimming cost V 1 base and J 5 bases, with 5 bases left between them. CDR1 is SGHTA, CDR2 FQGNSA, per germline. The CDR3 length is 12 residues. CDR3 DNA: TGTGCCAGCAGCTTAGGCAGGGAGACCCAGTACTTC. Protein sequence: CASSLGRETQYF.

This clonotype has a handful of counts. The genes are TRBV27 and TRBJ2-5; 8 nucleotides align to TRBD2. The V segment lost 1 base and the J segment 11 bases; nucleotides outside the gene matches: 6. The length of the CDR3 is 13 residues. Germline V gene data show CDR1 as MNHEY and CDR2 as SMNVEV (reference sequence). CDR3 bases: TGTGCCAGCAGTTTATTTACTAGCGGAAAACAGTACTTC. Protein: CASSLFTSGKQYF.

The chain is built from TRBV7-6 and TRBJ1-6, with D unresolved. Germline V CDR1 and CDR2: SGHVS, FNYEAQ. The CDR3 sequence is 13 residues long. Between the trimmed V and J ends, which lost 5 bases and 9 bases, there was a span of 11 bases. The CDR3 is CASSLSSGSPLHF. The CDR3 DNA reads TGTGCCAGCAGCCTTAGCAGCGGTTCACCCCTCCACTTT.

This rearrangement joins TRBV20-1 to TRBJ2-5, with D unresolved. This CDR3 contains 11 residues. Germline values: CDR1 DFQATT, CDR2 SNEGSKA (reference sequence). V lost 3 bases and J 2 bases, leaving 4 bases between the germline ends. The CDR3 is CSASGQETQYF. Written as DNA, the CDR3 is TGCAGTGCTAGCGGGCAAGAGACCCAGTACTTC.

This clonotype appeared once. This chain connects TRBV6-2 or TRBV6-3 to TRBJ1-1; D unresolved. The V gene's germline CDR1 is MNHEY and CDR2 SVGEGT. The CDR3 totals 12 residues. The ends were cut back, 6 bases at V and 8 bases at J, with 13 bases in the middle. The DNA for the CDR3 is TGTGCCAGCAGATTCGGGGTTGCCGAAGCTTTCTTT. Its protein product is CASRFGVAEAFF.

The rearrangement uses TRBV7-2 and TRBJ1-6; weak D call: TRBD1 (5 bases). The V gene's germline CDR1 is SGHTA and CDR2 FQGNSA. The CDR3 extends over 15 amino acids. Trimming stripped 4 bases from V and 7 bases from J, with 14 bases between. Here the CDR3 DNA reads TGTGCCAGCAGCTCCGACGGGACTAGGAATTCACCCCTCCACTTT. It specifies CASSSDGTRNSPLHF.

The chain combines TRBV6-1 with TRBJ1-2, with D unclear. V was trimmed by 8 bases and J by 9 bases, leaving 4 bases between them. The CDR3 spans 8 residues. Germline assignment: CDR1 MNHNS and CDR2 SASEGT. The DNA of the CDR3 is TGTGCCAGCTCTAGCTACACCTTC. This encodes CASSSYTF.